The sequence of this TCR beta chain was determined in a study of OX40 agonist ivuxolimab in advanced cancers. Across the whole study: Of mixed ages from about 23 to 85 and averaging approximately 60 years, the group was roughly 85% male. Previous treatment with anti-PD-1, anti-PD-L1 or anti-CTLA-4 therapy was allowed; roughly 40% had received some. Whole-study findings and limits: Some nonresponders likewise displayed low normalized T-cell clonal expansion.

This clone has only one observation. Its antigen is still unknown. Trimming took 5 bases from V and 4 from J; bases not matched to a gene: 10. The germline CDR1 and CDR2 sequences are SGHAT and FQNNGV. This CDR3 spans 18 amino acids. The repertoire was sequenced with immunoSEQ multiplex PCR; TCRdb's copy has only in-frame clones and lacks some. Of around 77,000 clones detected, approximately 83% appear once; the ten largest clones hold roughly 0.66%. This specimen consisted of CD4+ or CD8+ T cells sorted from blood, obtained in a trial of the OX40 agonist ivuxolimab. The rearrangement joins TRBV11-2 to TRBJ2-3, with 15 bases identical to TRBD2. This clonotype was obtained from an adult with an advanced solid tumor such as melanoma, head and neck, liver or kidney cancer. The CDR3 nucleotides read TGTGCCAGCAGCCCGGGACTAGCGGGGGGTGAGAGTGCAGATACGCAGTATTTT. Translation: CASSPGLAGGESADTQYF. The full variable domain, completed using reference TRBV11-2 and TRBJ2-3, is EAGVAQSPRYKIIEKRQSVAFWCNPISGHATLYWYQQILGQGPKLLIQFQNNGVVDDSQLPKDRFSAERLKGVDSTLKIQPAKLEDSAVYLCASSPGLAGGESADTQYFGPGTRLTVL.